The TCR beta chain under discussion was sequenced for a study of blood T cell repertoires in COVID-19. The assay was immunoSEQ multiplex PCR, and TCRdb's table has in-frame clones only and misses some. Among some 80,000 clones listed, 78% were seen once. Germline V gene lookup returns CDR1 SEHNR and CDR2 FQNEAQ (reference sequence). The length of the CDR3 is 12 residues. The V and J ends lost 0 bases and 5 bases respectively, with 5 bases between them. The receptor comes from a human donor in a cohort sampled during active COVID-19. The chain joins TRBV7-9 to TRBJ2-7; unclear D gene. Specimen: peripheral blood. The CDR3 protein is CASSLARNEQYF. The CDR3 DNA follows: TGTGCCAGCAGCTTAGCGAGAAACGAGCAGTACTTC.